The present entry profiles one TCR beta chain with its context. This clone's antigen is unknown. Per-base qualities were not stored, and no clone one base away is much larger. These data belong to a study of a mutant IDH1 vaccine in newly diagnosed glioma (dated by TCRdb to about 2021). The study in broad terms: Vaccination started 4-6 weeks after radiotherapy alone, or was given together with temozolomide cycles in the groups whose treatment included chemotherapy. Before enrollment, most patients had been given radiochemotherapy with temozolomide as standard therapy, while the rest had received either radiotherapy alone or temozolomide alone. Peripheral blood samples were drawn at six visits, namely V03 (baseline), V05, V07, V10, V12 and V13. The week-35 safety follow-up took place at visit V12, and the week-47 end of study took place at visit V13. Of the 32 patients who were treated, around 62% were male and 37.5% were female, and the mean age was around 41 years. Longitudinal TCRB deep sequencing was performed for 20 to 25 treated patients wherever samples were available for exploratory analyses. Summary of the overall study and its limitations: Vaccine-induced immune responses across multiple MHC alleles were detected in 93.3% of patients. The authors noted that analyses of patient blood samples could not be reproduced because of sample limitations. No apparent relationship was observed between pseudoprogression and alterations in the top peripheral T cell clonotypes detected by TCRB sequencing. PBMC samples for TCRB deep sequencing were selected based on availability.

Taken from the germline V gene, the CDR1 and CDR2 loops are SGDLS and YYNGEE. Trimming takes 0 bases from V and 2 bases from J, and the germline ends sit 8 bases apart. From the cysteine through the phenylalanine, the CDR3 covers 14 amino acids. This entry keeps only the CDR3 DNA: 42 bases, framed from base 1. Library preparation employed the immunoSEQ multiplex PCR assay. Following the manufacturer's protocol, the hsTCRB Kit was used to amplify rearranged TCR beta chain sequences. TCRB libraries were sequenced on an Illumina MiSeq. In the original analysis: The proprietary platform of the kit vendor was used for demultiplexing, trimming and gene mapping. In TCRdb, the immuneACCESS table is reduced to in-frame sequences with V and J assigned. These tables do not hold every clone; where another copy was compared, an unresolved V gene accounts for under half, and the others remain unexplained. V and J calls and clone size are copied from that table; D and trimming were computed from the DNA. This sample holds 73,000 or so clones; roughly 80% were observed only once. Together, the top ten hold more than 10% of the sample.

This specimen's time point label, per the study, means: week 35, safety follow-up. Each vaccine dose was 300 ug of a 20-mer mutant IDH1 peptide in Montanide, given subcutaneously with topical imiquimod. Eight vaccinations were administered to patients in weeks 1, 3, 5, 7, 11, 15, 19 and 23, corresponding to visits V03 through V10. All donors had newly diagnosed IDH1-mutant astrocytomas of WHO grade 3 or 4 that showed loss of nuclear ATRX. The samples were drawn from NOA16, a multicentre, single-arm, open-label phase I trial in Germany that tested a mutant IDH1 peptide vaccine in humans for the first time. The DNeasy Blood and Tissue Kit was used to extract genomic DNA from EDTA blood for TCRB sequencing.

This receptor was taken from a young man with glioma. The input for sequencing was PBMCs, taken from a glioma patient whose treatment included an IDH1 peptide vaccine. Here the chain combines TRBV9 and TRBJ1-1, with the D gene uncertain. The CDR3 has the sequence CASSVEGTNTEAFF. The base sequence is TGTGCCAGCAGCGTAGAGGGAACTAACACTGAAGCTTTCTTT.